Sequencing of this T cell receptor beta chain was carried out in a study of shared clonotypes between healthy human individuals. This clone was picked up a small number of times. Germline CDR1 reads MNHEY; CDR2 reads SMNVEV (reference sequence). This CDR3 contains 15 residues. Deletions cut 2 bases from V and 7 bases from J, with 18 bases between. The assay was immunoSEQ multiplex PCR, and TCRdb's table has in-frame clones only and misses some. Counted here are about 690,000 clones, about nine tenths occurring once; the ten biggest clones make up about 34%. Sequencing input: memory CD8+ T cells from PBMCs. Subset noted: CD45RO+ cells pooled with CCR7-negative TemRA cells. J is TRBJ2-7 and V is TRBV27; perhaps D is TRBD1 or TRBD2 (5 bases each). This TCR came from a man aged 18 to 29 in good health. Some clones in this sample may be carry-over from other donors' samples. CDR3 bases: TGTGCCAGCAGTTTAACCACCAGCGGAGAGGGGGAGCAGTACTTC. This sequence encodes CASSLTTSGEGEQYF.